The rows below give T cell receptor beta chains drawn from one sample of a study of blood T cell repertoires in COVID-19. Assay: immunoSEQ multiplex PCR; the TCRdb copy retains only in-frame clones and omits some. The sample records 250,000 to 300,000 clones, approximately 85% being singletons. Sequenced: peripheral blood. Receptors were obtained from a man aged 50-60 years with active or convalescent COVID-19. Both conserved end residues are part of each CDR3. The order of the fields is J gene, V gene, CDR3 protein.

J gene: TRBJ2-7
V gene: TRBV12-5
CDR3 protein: CASGLVLGTESYEQYF

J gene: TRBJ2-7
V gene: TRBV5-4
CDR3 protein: CASSSRDYEQYF

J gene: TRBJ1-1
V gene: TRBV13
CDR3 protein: CASSNRQSEAFF

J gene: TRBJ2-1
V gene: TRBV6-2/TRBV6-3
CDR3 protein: CASSRAGGPNEQFF

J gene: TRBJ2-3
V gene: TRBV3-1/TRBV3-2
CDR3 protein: CASSHARAADTQYF

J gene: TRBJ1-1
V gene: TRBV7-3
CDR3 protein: CASSPTGTGNTEAFF

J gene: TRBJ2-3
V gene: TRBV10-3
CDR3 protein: CAISESWTSVTSTDTQYF

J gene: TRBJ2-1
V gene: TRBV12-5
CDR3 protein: CASGFGLAVKNEQFF

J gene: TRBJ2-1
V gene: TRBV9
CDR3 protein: CASSVSGGSSYNEQFF

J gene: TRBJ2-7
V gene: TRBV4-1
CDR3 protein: CASSQDAVRGYEQYF

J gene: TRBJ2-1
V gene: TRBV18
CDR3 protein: CASSPPNSGSYNEQFF

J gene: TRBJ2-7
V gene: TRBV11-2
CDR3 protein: CASSLDPSGRSYEQYF

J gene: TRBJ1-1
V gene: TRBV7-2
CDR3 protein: CASIGGSKAEAFF

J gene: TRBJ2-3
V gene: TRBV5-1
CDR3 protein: CASSLDGTGIDTQYF

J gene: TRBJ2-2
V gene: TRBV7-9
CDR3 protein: CASSHSSGTGELFF

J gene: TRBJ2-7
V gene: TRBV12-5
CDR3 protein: CASGLYEQYF

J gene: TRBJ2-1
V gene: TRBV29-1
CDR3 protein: CSSTAYNEQFF

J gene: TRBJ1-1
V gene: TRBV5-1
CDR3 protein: CASSSGVTEAFF

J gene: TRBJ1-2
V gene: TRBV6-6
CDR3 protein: CASSRSTGSNYGYTF

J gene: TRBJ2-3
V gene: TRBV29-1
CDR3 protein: CSAERGSSGQYF

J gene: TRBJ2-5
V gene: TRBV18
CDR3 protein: CASSRTGQQETQYF

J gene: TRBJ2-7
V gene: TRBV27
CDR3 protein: CASSLQGRDEQYF

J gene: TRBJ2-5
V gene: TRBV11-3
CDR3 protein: CASSLVGDRLPGETQYF

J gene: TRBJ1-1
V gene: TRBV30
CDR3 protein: CAWSMTGWTQAFF

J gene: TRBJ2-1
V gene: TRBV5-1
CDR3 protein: CASSGAGVEHNEQFF

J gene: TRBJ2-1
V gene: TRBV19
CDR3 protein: CASSIDMSRDEQFF